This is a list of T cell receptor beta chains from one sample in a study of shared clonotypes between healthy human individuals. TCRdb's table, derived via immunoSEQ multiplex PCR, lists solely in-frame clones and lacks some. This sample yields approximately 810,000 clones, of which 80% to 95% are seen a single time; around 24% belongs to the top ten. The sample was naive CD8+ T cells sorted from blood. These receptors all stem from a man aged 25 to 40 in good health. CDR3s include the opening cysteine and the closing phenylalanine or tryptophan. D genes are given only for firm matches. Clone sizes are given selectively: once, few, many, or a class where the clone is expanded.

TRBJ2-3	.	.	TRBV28	TGTGCCAGCAGTCGGGGTTTCGGGGGGCAAGATACGCAGTATTTT	CASSRGFGGQDTQYF
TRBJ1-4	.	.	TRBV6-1	TGTGCCAGTATAGGGACGGATGAAAAACTGTTTTTT	CASIGTDEKLFF
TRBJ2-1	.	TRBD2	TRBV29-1	TGCAGCGTTGTATTAGCGGGGGTCGTCTCCTACAATGAGCAGTTCTTC	CSVVLAGVVSYNEQFF
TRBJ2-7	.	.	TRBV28	TGTGCCAGCAGTTTAAGCGCAGGGGACTCCTACGAGCAGTACTTC	CASSLSAGDSYEQYF
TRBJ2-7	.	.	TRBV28	TGTGCCAGCATGGGGGGAAGAACCTACGAGCAGTACTTC	CASMGGRTYEQYF
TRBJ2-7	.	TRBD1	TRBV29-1	TGCAGCGTTGAAGATGGGTCCGGGGACAGCTACGAGCAGTACTTC	CSVEDGSGDSYEQYF
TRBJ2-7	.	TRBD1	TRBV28	TGTGCCAGCAGTTCAAGGTGGTGGGACAGGGGGACCTACGAGCAGTACTTC	CASSSRWWDRGTYEQYF
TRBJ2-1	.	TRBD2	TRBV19	TGTGCCAGTAGTATAGTGGGAGGGTCTGTCAATGAGCAGTTCTTC	CASSIVGGSVNEQFF
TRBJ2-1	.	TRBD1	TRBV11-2	TGTGCCAGCAGCTCACTCCGGGACAGAAGCACCTTGGGGCAGTTCTTC	CASSSLRDRSTLGQFF
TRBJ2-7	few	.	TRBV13	TGTGCCAGCAGCTTAGCTTCTGGTAACGAGCAGTACTTC	CASSLASGNEQYF
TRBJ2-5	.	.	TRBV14	TGTGCCAGCAGCTACGAAGGGGAGATGACCCAGTACTTC	CASSYEGEMTQYF
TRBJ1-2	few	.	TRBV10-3	TGTGCCATCAGCTCGGACAGCTATGGCTACACCTTC	CAISSDSYGYTF
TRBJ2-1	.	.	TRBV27	TGTGCCAGCAGTTTAACAGGGTTTGTGGACAATGAGCAGTTCTTC	CASSLTGFVDNEQFF
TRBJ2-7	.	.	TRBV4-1	TGCGCCAGCAGCCAAGAGGGAGGAGCGAAATTCTACGAGCAGTACTTC	CASSQEGGAKFYEQYF
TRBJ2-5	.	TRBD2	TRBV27	TGTGCCAGCAGTAAAACTAGCGGGAGGGCCTCCCAAGAGACCCAGTACTTC	CASSKTSGRASQETQYF
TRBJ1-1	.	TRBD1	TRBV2	TGTGCCAGCAGCCCGACAGGGACTCCTGAAGCTTTCTTT	CASSPTGTPEAFF
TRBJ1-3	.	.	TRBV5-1	TGCGCCAGCAGCTTAGGGCAGGCTTACTCTGGAAACACCATATATTTT	CASSLGQAYSGNTIYF